The 4 T cell receptor beta chains listed next were all sequenced from one sample in a study of CD8+CD57+ T cells in acquired aplastic anemia. It was genomic DNA that served as the template for profiling TCR beta VDJ and CDR3. TCRdb ran MiXCR on the reads and lists one entry per CDR3 protein. This table has over 45,000 distinct CDR3 sequences, around 72% appearing once. The sequencing input was sorted CD4+, CD8+, or CD8+CD57+ T cells (not recorded which) from PBMCs. Receptors were obtained from a human donor in good health, serving as a control.

This sequence joins TRBV11-1 and TRBJ1-1; perhaps TRBD1 as D (5 bases). The V gene's germline CDR1 is SGHAT and CDR2 FQDESV (reference sequence). Trimming removed 1 base from V and 4 bases from J, with 10 bases in between. The CDR3 is 14 amino acids. The CDR3 sequence is CASSLGGETTEAFF. In nucleotides, the CDR3 is TGTGCCAGCAGCTTAGGGGGCGAGACCACTGAAGCTTTCTTT.

This clonotype was counted ten times or more. This chain uses TRBV27 with TRBJ1-2; the D gene is possibly TRBD1 (5 bases). The CDR3 spans 13 residues. CDR1 and CDR2 (germline): MNHEY, SMNVEV (reference sequence). V dropped 5 bases and J dropped 10 bases, with 17 bases sitting between them. DNA for the CDR3: TGTGCCAGCAGTGCGAGGGGTTCGGTATACTACACCTTC. This encodes CASSARGSVYYTF.

CDR3 in DNA: TGTGCCAGCAGCTTGATGACTGAAGCTTTCTTT. Protein product: CASSLMTEAFF. The chain has TRBV5-6 and TRBJ1-1, with unresolved D. CDR1 SGHDT and CDR2 YYEEEE come from the germline V gene. Between the trimmed V and J ends, which lost 1 base and 5 bases, there was a span of 3 bases. The CDR3 runs 11 residues.

This clonotype has a single count. This chain links TRBV14 with TRBJ1-6; perhaps TRBD1 as D (5 bases). This CDR3 region has 14 residues. Germline V CDR1 and CDR2: SGHDN, FVKESK. The V end was cut by 4 bases, the J end by 7 bases, with 11 bases between. For the CDR3, the DNA is TGTGCCAGCAGCCCGTTCAGGGAAAATTCACCCCTCCACTTT. The encoded protein is CASSPFRENSPLHF.